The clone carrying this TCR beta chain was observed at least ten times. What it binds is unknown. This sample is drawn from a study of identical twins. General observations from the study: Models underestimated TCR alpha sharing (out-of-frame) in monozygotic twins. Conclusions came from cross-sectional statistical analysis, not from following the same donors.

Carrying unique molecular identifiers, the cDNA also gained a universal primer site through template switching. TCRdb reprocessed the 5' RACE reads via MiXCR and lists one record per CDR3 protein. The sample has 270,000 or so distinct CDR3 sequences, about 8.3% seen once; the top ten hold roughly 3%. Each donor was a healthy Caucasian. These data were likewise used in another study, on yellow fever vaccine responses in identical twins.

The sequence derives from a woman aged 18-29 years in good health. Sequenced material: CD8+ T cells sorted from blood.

The CDR3 reads CASSDHGPYEQYF. Here the CDR3 DNA reads TGTGCCAGCAGTGACCATGGCCCCTACGAGCAGTACTTC. The genes are TRBV25-1 and TRBJ2-7; D is undetermined. The CDR3 sequence is 13 residues long. V lost 3 bases and J lost 2, with 8 bases in between. Germline-derived CDR1 and CDR2 are MGHDK and SYGVNS.